The clone carrying this TCR beta chain has at least ten counts. Preparing the TCRbeta library involved the use of unique molecular identifiers. MiXCR, run by TCRdb on the PCR reads, gives a single entry per CDR3 protein. The sample has about 350,000 distinct CDR3 sequences, around 15% seen once. This sample was taken from a study of T-cell reconstitution after alpha-beta-depleted transplantation in children. The V gene lost 3 bases and the J gene lost 2 bases, with 20 bases spanning the gap. This CDR3 has 17 amino acids. Germline V gene lookup returns CDR1 ENHRY and CDR2 SYGVKD. This clonotype was sampled from a male patient between 2 and 15 years old who had a stem cell transplant for acute lymphoblastic leukemia, so the T cells may come from the graft donor. The J gene is TRBJ2-7, the V gene TRBV10-3; perhaps D is TRBD1 or TRBD2 (6 bases each). Source: PBMCs, mostly from graft donor cells, taken 360 days after TCRalphabeta/CD19-depleted stem cell transplant. The CDR3 here is CAISEGGRYPVTYEQYF. The DNA of the CDR3 is TGTGCCATCAGTGAAGGGGGGCGATACCCTGTTACCTACGAGCAGTACTTC.